What follows are 2 T cell receptor beta chains derived from one specimen sequenced in a study of CD8 T cells in ankylosing spondylitis. TCRdb passed the 5' RACE reads through MiXCR, listing each CDR3 protein once. The repertoire holds 340,000 or so distinct CDR3 sequences, with roughly 14% as singletons. Sample: blood, either unsorted or a sorted T cell fraction (not recorded which). These receptors were obtained from a male donor with ankylosing spondylitis or in good health (not recorded which).

This chain connects TRBV5-1 to TRBJ2-7, with D possibly being TRBD2 (5 bases). The CDR3 has 15 residues. Germline V gene lookup returns CDR1 SGHRS and CDR2 YFSETQ. Deletions cut 0 bases from V and 3 bases from J, with 13 bases between. The CDR3 DNA reads TGCGCCAGCAGCTTGGTTCCAGCGGAGAACTACGAGCAGTACTTC. The encoded protein is CASSLVPAENYEQYF.

In its sample, this clonotype was seen a few times. The genes are TRBV4-1 and TRBJ1-1; perhaps TRBD1 as D (5 bases). From germline, CDR1 is MGHRA and CDR2 YSYEKL. The length of the CDR3 is 14 residues. Trimming pared 0 bases from V and 6 bases from J, leaving 11 bases between. CDR3 nucleotides: TGCGCCAGCAGCCAAGATCCGGGGGATTCTGAAGCTTTCTTT. Amino acids: CASSQDPGDSEAFF.